This T cell receptor beta chain stems from a study of T cell repertoires in cytomegalovirus infection. Study overall: A matching HLA type, together with CMV infection, was signaled by public TCR beta signatures.

Broader study findings: Clonotype analysis showed dominance of the ex vivo response by HLA-C-restricted CMV-specific TCR beta clonotypes. Individuals carrying CMV plus the relevant HLA were identified by cumulative frequency of public TCR beta families.

MiXCR, run by TCRdb on the reads, gives a single entry per CDR3 protein. The sample holds under 250,000 distinct CDR3 sequences, about 7% seen once. The V gene's germline CDR1 is SGHDT and CDR2 YYEEEE. The ends were cut back, 2 bases at V and 0 bases at J, with 11 bases in the middle. The CDR3 spans 15 residues. Points on this clonotype: Antigen: not known.

The sequenced material came from PBMCs. The genes are TRBV5-6 and TRBJ1-1; D gene ambiguous. This clonotype was obtained from a human donor in good health (CMV status not recorded). Some clones in this sample may be carry-over from other donors' samples. The CDR3 reads CASSLAGLMNTEAFF. CDR3 in DNA: TGTGCCAGCAGCTTAGCAGGTCTAATGAACACTGAAGCTTTCTTT.